The clone carrying this TCR beta chain was observed once. Per germline, CDR1 MNHEY and CDR2 SVGAGI. The CDR3 is 14 amino acids. Trimming removed 5 bases from V and 5 bases from J, with 15 bases in between. The sample is drawn from a study of OX40 agonist ivuxolimab in advanced cancers. On the study more broadly: There were three patients with partial responses, one having hepatocellular carcinoma and two cutaneous melanoma.

Here immunoSEQ multiplex PCR was the method, and the copy in TCRdb shows in-frame clones only, minus some. Among tens of thousands of clones listed, around nine tenths were seen once. Patients with a history of autoimmune disease or on systemic immunosuppression were excluded. This chain uses TRBV6-5 with TRBJ2-5; D remains ambiguous. This specimen consisted of CD4+ or CD8+ T cells sorted from blood, obtained in a trial of the OX40 agonist ivuxolimab. The clonotype originates from an adult with an advanced solid tumor such as melanoma, head and neck, liver or kidney cancer. The chain's CDR3 is CASSDLSLGETQYF. DNA for the CDR3: TGTGCCAGCAGTGACCTAAGCCTCGGGGAGACCCAGTACTTC.